The 2 T cell receptor beta chains below come from one sample, sequenced in a study of blood T cell repertoires in COVID-19. The method was immunoSEQ multiplex PCR; TCRdb's version includes in-frame clones alone and lacks a portion of them. The data hold more than 150,000 clones, with 80% to 90% observed a single time. The source material was peripheral blood. The source of these receptors is a woman aged 80 or older with COVID-19, enrolled during active disease.

The J gene is TRBJ2-7, the V gene TRBV7-9, with a possible D match to TRBD2 (5 bases). Trimming removed 4 bases from V and 7 bases from J, with 20 bases in between. Germline CDR1 reads SEHNR; CDR2 reads FQNEAQ (reference sequence). The CDR3 is made up of 15 amino acids. The CDR3 sequence is CASSSMTPPTGEQYF. In DNA form, the CDR3 reads TGTGCCAGCAGCTCAATGACTCCACCCACGGGGGAGCAGTACTTC.

This chain uses TRBV5-5 with TRBJ2-7; possibly TRBD2 for D (5 bases). Germline V CDR1 and CDR2: SGHKS, YYEKEE (reference sequence). The CDR3 length is 14 residues. V was pared by 4 bases and J by 6 bases, with 17 bases between. The CDR3 is CASSPDFMNREQYF. CDR3 nucleotides: TGTGCCAGCAGCCCGGACTTTATGAACCGCGAGCAGTACTTC.